The rows below give T cell receptor beta chains drawn from one sample of a study of shared clonotypes between healthy human individuals. Assay: immunoSEQ multiplex PCR; the TCRdb copy retains only in-frame clones and omits some. Of millions of clones in the sample, more than 80% were seen once. Material: naive CD4+ T cells from PBMCs. The receptors derive from a man between 18 and 35 years old in good health. Some clones in this sample may be carry-over from other donors' samples. Each CDR3 is given with its conserved first and last residue. The D gene is left open where the match is weak. Size tells how often a clone was seen (once, few, many) or the class of an expanded clone, and some rows leave it out.

clone size: once
D gene: TRBD2
V gene: TRBV5-1
J gene: TRBJ2-5
CDR3 protein: CASSLALAGGGETQYF
CDR3 DNA: TGCGCCAGCAGCTTGGCCCTAGCGGGAGGAGGAGAGACCCAGTACTTC

clone size: NA
D gene: NA
V gene: TRBV7-2
J gene: TRBJ1-2
CDR3 protein: CASSKGLMSHGDYGYTF
CDR3 DNA: TGTGCCAGCAGCAAGGGTCTGATGTCGCACGGCGACTATGGCTACACCTTC

clone size: NA
D gene: NA
V gene: TRBV30
J gene: TRBJ2-6
CDR3 protein: CAWSLLWTAGANVLTF
CDR3 DNA: TGTGCCTGGAGTCTCCTTTGGACGGCGGGGGCCAACGTCCTGACTTTC

clone size: NA
D gene: TRBD2
V gene: TRBV7-3
J gene: TRBJ2-1
CDR3 protein: CASSSPPGLAGLPYNEQFF
CDR3 DNA: TGTGCCAGCAGCTCCCCACCGGGACTAGCGGGATTGCCGTACAATGAGCAGTTCTTC

clone size: NA
D gene: NA
V gene: TRBV27
J gene: TRBJ2-3
CDR3 protein: CASSLSGRGTQYF
CDR3 DNA: TGTGCCAGCAGTTTATCGGGCCGGGGCACGCAGTATTTT

clone size: once
D gene: NA
V gene: TRBV4-1
J gene: TRBJ1-1
CDR3 protein: CASSPRKEGTTEAFF
CDR3 DNA: TGCGCCAGCAGCCCCCGGAAAGAAGGTACCACTGAAGCTTTCTTT

clone size: NA
D gene: TRBD1
V gene: TRBV30
J gene: TRBJ2-3
CDR3 protein: CAWTFQGQGTWNTQYF
CDR3 DNA: TGTGCCTGGACCTTTCAGGGACAGGGTACATGGAATACGCAGTATTTT

clone size: NA
D gene: TRBD2
V gene: TRBV5-1
J gene: TRBJ2-1
CDR3 protein: CASSPQGLAGGRNEQFF
CDR3 DNA: TGCGCCAGCAGCCCGCAAGGACTAGCGGGAGGGCGGAATGAGCAGTTCTTC

clone size: NA
D gene: NA
V gene: TRBV5-5
J gene: TRBJ2-7
CDR3 protein: CASSLDRGRYYEQYF
CDR3 DNA: TGTGCCAGCAGCTTGGATAGGGGTCGGTATTACGAGCAGTACTTC

clone size: NA
D gene: NA
V gene: TRBV11-2
J gene: TRBJ2-7
CDR3 protein: CASSPGPLRLDEQYF
CDR3 DNA: TGTGCCAGCAGCCCGGGACCGCTTCGCCTTGACGAGCAGTACTTC

clone size: NA
D gene: TRBD1
V gene: TRBV5-4
J gene: TRBJ1-2
CDR3 protein: CASSGGQGFGYGYTF
CDR3 DNA: TGTGCCAGCAGCGGGGGACAGGGGTTCGGTTATGGCTACACCTTC

clone size: NA
D gene: NA
V gene: TRBV6-5
J gene: TRBJ2-5
CDR3 protein: CASSIGQPRGTQYF
CDR3 DNA: TGTGCCAGCAGTATCGGACAGCCAAGGGGGACCCAGTACTTC

clone size: NA
D gene: NA
V gene: TRBV10-2
J gene: TRBJ1-5
CDR3 protein: CATRSGAYSNQPQHF
CDR3 DNA: TGCGCCACCCGGAGTGGAGCCTATAGCAATCAGCCCCAGCATTTT

clone size: NA
D gene: TRBD2
V gene: TRBV11-3
J gene: TRBJ2-2
CDR3 protein: CASSPSGLAGGPSGELFF
CDR3 DNA: TGTGCCAGCAGCCCCTCGGGACTAGCGGGAGGGCCGTCGGGGGAGCTGTTTTTT

clone size: NA
D gene: NA
V gene: TRBV15
J gene: TRBJ1-4
CDR3 protein: CATSRRGEKLFF
CDR3 DNA: TGTGCCACCAGCAGGAGGGGGGAAAAACTGTTTTTT

clone size: NA
D gene: NA
V gene: TRBV28
J gene: TRBJ2-1
CDR3 protein: CASSSVTGLGSYNEQFF
CDR3 DNA: TGTGCCAGCAGTTCGGTTACGGGTTTGGGCTCCTACAATGAGCAGTTCTTC

clone size: NA
D gene: NA
V gene: TRBV5-1
J gene: TRBJ2-7
CDR3 protein: CASSIQLPSYEQYF
CDR3 DNA: TGCGCCAGCAGCATACAGCTCCCCTCCTACGAGCAGTACTTC

clone size: NA
D gene: TRBD1
V gene: TRBV7-9
J gene: TRBJ1-1
CDR3 protein: CASSSPLTGYTEAFF
CDR3 DNA: TGTGCCAGCAGCTCCCCCTTGACAGGGTACACTGAAGCTTTCTTT

clone size: NA
D gene: TRBD1
V gene: TRBV4-3
J gene: TRBJ1-5
CDR3 protein: CASTPDRGNDQPQHF
CDR3 DNA: TGCGCCAGCACACCGGACAGGGGGAACGATCAGCCCCAGCATTTT

clone size: NA
D gene: NA
V gene: TRBV18
J gene: TRBJ2-2
CDR3 protein: CASSPPRDTGELFF
CDR3 DNA: TGTGCCAGCTCACCCCCCAGGGACACCGGGGAGCTGTTTTTT

clone size: NA
D gene: NA
V gene: TRBV29-1
J gene: TRBJ1-2
CDR3 protein: CSVEGQNNHGYTF
CDR3 DNA: TGCAGCGTTGAGGGGCAAAACAACCATGGCTACACCTTC

clone size: NA
D gene: TRBD1
V gene: TRBV7-9
J gene: TRBJ2-7
CDR3 protein: CAIMTRDRGDYEQYF
CDR3 DNA: TGTGCCATCATGACACGGGACAGGGGAGACTACGAGCAGTACTTC

clone size: NA
D gene: TRBD2
V gene: TRBV13
J gene: TRBJ2-5
CDR3 protein: CASSFGPGGWQETQYF
CDR3 DNA: TGTGCCAGCAGCTTTGGACCGGGAGGGTGGCAAGAGACCCAGTACTTC

clone size: once
D gene: NA
V gene: TRBV25-1
J gene: TRBJ1-2
CDR3 protein: CASSERITAGTAGGYTF
CDR3 DNA: TGTGCCAGCAGTGAAAGGATTACGGCGGGGACGGCGGGTGGCTACACCTTC

clone size: NA
D gene: NA
V gene: TRBV4-3
J gene: TRBJ2-7
CDR3 protein: CASSPEASTYEQYF
CDR3 DNA: TGCGCCAGCAGCCCAGAGGCCTCAACCTACGAGCAGTACTTC

clone size: once
D gene: TRBD2
V gene: TRBV7-9
J gene: TRBJ2-1
CDR3 protein: CASTPRGDSNEQFF
CDR3 DNA: TGTGCCAGCACCCCCCGGGGGGATAGCAATGAGCAGTTCTTC

clone size: NA
D gene: NA
V gene: TRBV2
J gene: TRBJ2-5
CDR3 protein: CASSRDLQETQYF
CDR3 DNA: TGTGCCAGCAGCCGGGACCTCCAAGAGACCCAGTACTTC

clone size: few
D gene: TRBD1
V gene: TRBV30
J gene: TRBJ1-1
CDR3 protein: CAWGQGNTEAFF
CDR3 DNA: TGTGCCTGGGGACAGGGAAACACTGAAGCTTTCTTT

clone size: NA
D gene: NA
V gene: TRBV27
J gene: TRBJ2-5
CDR3 protein: CASSSQSETTFQETQYF
CDR3 DNA: TGTGCCAGCAGTTCCCAAAGCGAGACTACTTTCCAAGAGACCCAGTACTTC

clone size: few
D gene: NA
V gene: TRBV30
J gene: TRBJ1-1
CDR3 protein: CAWSVGGAFF
CDR3 DNA: TGTGCCTGGAGTGTGGGCGGGGCTTTCTTT

clone size: NA
D gene: TRBD1
V gene: TRBV7-3
J gene: TRBJ2-5
CDR3 protein: CASSKQGAETQYF
CDR3 DNA: TGTGCCAGCAGCAAACAGGGGGCGGAGACCCAGTACTTC

clone size: NA
D gene: TRBD1
V gene: TRBV6-1
J gene: TRBJ2-5
CDR3 protein: CASDRGGQETQYF
CDR3 DNA: TGTGCCAGCGACAGGGGAGGCCAAGAGACCCAGTACTTC

clone size: NA
D gene: NA
V gene: TRBV5-4
J gene: TRBJ1-1
CDR3 protein: CASSPFGGNTEAFF
CDR3 DNA: TGTGCCAGCAGCCCCTTCGGGGGAAATACTGAAGCTTTCTTT

clone size: NA
D gene: TRBD1
V gene: TRBV28
J gene: TRBJ2-1
CDR3 protein: CASSASGQGDNEQFF
CDR3 DNA: TGTGCCAGCAGTGCTTCGGGACAGGGCGACAATGAGCAGTTCTTC

clone size: NA
D gene: NA
V gene: TRBV7-9
J gene: TRBJ2-1
CDR3 protein: CASSLVQAGSYNEQFF
CDR3 DNA: TGTGCCAGCAGCTTAGTGCAGGCTGGCTCCTACAATGAGCAGTTCTTC

clone size: NA
D gene: NA
V gene: TRBV29-1
J gene: TRBJ2-2
CDR3 protein: CSASSGPGELFF
CDR3 DNA: TGCAGCGCTTCTTCAGGGCCCGGGGAGCTGTTTTTT

clone size: NA
D gene: NA
V gene: TRBV25-1
J gene: TRBJ2-3
CDR3 protein: CASRERANTDTQYF
CDR3 DNA: TGTGCCAGCAGAGAGCGGGCTAACACAGATACGCAGTATTTT

clone size: NA
D gene: TRBD2
V gene: TRBV30
J gene: TRBJ2-1
CDR3 protein: CAWSQLANYNEQFF
CDR3 DNA: TGTGCCTGGAGCCAACTAGCGAATTACAATGAGCAGTTCTTC

clone size: NA
D gene: NA
V gene: TRBV29-1
J gene: TRBJ2-5
CDR3 protein: CSVGLVEETQYF
CDR3 DNA: TGCAGCGTTGGACTAGTAGAAGAGACCCAGTACTTC

clone size: few
D gene: NA
V gene: TRBV30
J gene: TRBJ1-1
CDR3 protein: CAATMNTEAFF
CDR3 DNA: TGTGCCGCAACCATGAACACTGAAGCTTTCTTT

clone size: NA
D gene: NA
V gene: TRBV29-1
J gene: TRBJ2-7
CDR3 protein: CSASGGSYEQYF
CDR3 DNA: TGCAGCGCCTCCGGGGGATCCTACGAGCAGTACTTC

clone size: NA
D gene: NA
V gene: TRBV19
J gene: TRBJ1-2
CDR3 protein: CATDGEGTYGYTF
CDR3 DNA: TGTGCCACCGACGGGGAAGGGACCTATGGCTACACCTTC

clone size: NA
D gene: TRBD2
V gene: TRBV28
J gene: TRBJ2-2
CDR3 protein: CASSLEEVSGTGELFF
CDR3 DNA: TGTGCCAGCAGTTTAGAGGAGGTTAGCGGGACCGGGGAGCTGTTTTTT

clone size: NA
D gene: TRBD1
V gene: TRBV7-8
J gene: TRBJ1-2
CDR3 protein: CASSLDSGGEYYGYTF
CDR3 DNA: TGTGCCAGCAGCTTAGACTCAGGGGGCGAGTACTATGGCTACACCTTC

clone size: NA
D gene: NA
V gene: TRBV19
J gene: TRBJ2-7
CDR3 protein: CASSAGITTYEQYF
CDR3 DNA: TGTGCCAGTAGTGCCGGGATAACAACCTACGAGCAGTACTTC

clone size: NA
D gene: TRBD2
V gene: TRBV9
J gene: TRBJ2-7
CDR3 protein: CASSVGDSGTPSYEQYF
CDR3 DNA: TGTGCCAGCAGCGTAGGTGATAGCGGGACCCCCTCCTACGAGCAGTACTTC

clone size: NA
D gene: NA
V gene: TRBV30
J gene: TRBJ2-6
CDR3 protein: CALDRTGANVLTF
CDR3 DNA: TGTGCCCTGGACAGAACCGGGGCCAACGTCCTGACTTTC

clone size: NA
D gene: TRBD2
V gene: TRBV9
J gene: TRBJ2-1
CDR3 protein: CASSVVGVAGPYNEQFF
CDR3 DNA: TGTGCCAGCAGCGTAGTGGGGGTAGCGGGACCCTACAATGAGCAGTTCTTC

clone size: NA
D gene: TRBD2
V gene: TRBV9
J gene: TRBJ2-3
CDR3 protein: CASSVEGTSGSTQYF
CDR3 DNA: TGTGCCAGCAGCGTTGAAGGGACTAGCGGAAGTACGCAGTATTTT